Listed below are T cell receptor beta chains from one sample, sequenced in a study of human T cells and chemical hapten exposure. In TCRdb, the RACE reads were re-called with MiXCR into one record per CDR3 protein. Among nearly 110,000 distinct CDR3 sequences listed, 10% to 15% were seen once. Specimen: whole blood, collected in connection with sensitization to the hapten diphenylcyclopropenone (DPC). The receptors were sampled from a woman in her fifties or sixties with alopecia areata. Some clones in this sample may be carry-over from other donors' samples. CDR3s include the opening cysteine and the closing phenylalanine or tryptophan. A D gene is named only where the DNA matches it firmly. Expanded clones are given a class, and other clones once, few, many or no size at all.

D gene,clone size,V gene,J gene,CDR3 DNA,CDR3 protein
NA,many,TRBV7-2,TRBJ2-5,TGTGCCAGCAGCCCCGAGGGGGGGTGGGAGACCCAGTACTTC,CASSPEGGWETQYF
NA,few,TRBV7-2,TRBJ2-7,TGTGCCAGCAGCTTAGGTAGTAGACTTAATACCGGCTACGAGCAGTACTTC,CASSLGSRLNTGYEQYF
NA,few,TRBV11-2,TRBJ2-7,TGTGCCAGCAGCTTACGACAGAGATCCTACGAGCAGTACTTC,CASSLRQRSYEQYF
NA,NA,TRBV5-4,TRBJ2-7,TGTGCCAGCAGCATCGGGACACTGGGCTACGAGCAGTACTTC,CASSIGTLGYEQYF
NA,few,TRBV29-1,TRBJ2-3,TGCAGCGTTGAGTGGGGGCGTCCAGATACGCAGTATTTT,CSVEWGRPDTQYF
NA,NA,TRBV20-1,TRBJ1-5,TGCAGTGCTAGTGGGGGAGGGACACACAATCAGCCCCAGCATTTT,CSASGGGTHNQPQHF
NA,NA,TRBV4-2,TRBJ2-7,TGTGCCAGCAGCCCCAGTTGGGCCGAGCAGTACTTC,CASSPSWAEQYF
NA,NA,TRBV6-5,TRBJ2-4,TGTGCCACTAAAAAAGGGTCTTCGGCGGCCATTCAGTACTTC,CATKKGSSAAIQYF
NA,NA,TRBV18,TRBJ2-5,TGTGCCAGCTCCCCCCGGGGGAGCGGTCAAGAGACCCAGTACTTC,CASSPRGSGQETQYF
TRBD1,few,TRBV20-1,TRBJ2-7,TGCAGTGCCAAACACAGGGGATACGAGCAGTACTTC,CSAKHRGYEQYF
TRBD2,many,TRBV4-2,TRBJ2-7,TGTGCCAGCAGGCAACTAGCGAGTAGCTCCTACGAGCAGTACTTC,CASRQLASSSYEQYF
TRBD1,few,TRBV15,TRBJ1-1,TGTGCCACCAGCCGACAGGGGCCAGACACTGAAGCTTTCTTT,CATSRQGPDTEAFF
NA,many,TRBV5-1,TRBJ2-2,TGCGCCAGCAGCTGGGGATCTACCGGGGAGCTGTTTTTT,CASSWGSTGELFF
TRBD1,many,TRBV18,TRBJ2-7,TGTGCCAGCTCACCGGCGTCGGGCAGGGGGCGTTCCTACGAGCAGTACTTC,CASSPASGRGRSYEQYF